This TCR beta chain was obtained from a study of cytomegalovirus exposure and HLA in healthy donors. As for the study in general: About 85 million unique TCRs from HLA-typed donors were held in an early release of data. General observations from the study: Specificity for CMV antigens was confirmed in vitro for a few of the CMV-associated chains.

A word on this clone: Its target is unknown.

From germline, CDR1 is GTSNPN and CDR2 SVGIG (reference sequence). The CDR3 spans 14 residues. The V and J ends lost 0 bases and 10 bases, in that order; junction bases with no gene match: 6. Vbeta (60) and Jbeta (13) primers were used in the PCR. The repertoire was sequenced with immunoSEQ multiplex PCR; TCRdb's copy has only in-frame clones and lacks some. Of about 190,000 clones listed, about 83% are singletons. Sequencing was carried out using PBMCs. The origin of this receptor is a woman aged 45-65 years in good health and CMV-seropositive. This chain links TRBV30 with TRBJ1-4; 9 bases align to TRBD1. The CDR3 loop is CAWSVDRGSAKLFF. The CDR3 nucleotides read TGTGCCTGGAGTGTAGACAGGGGGAGTGCAAAACTGTTTTTT.